This TCR beta chain was documented in a study of T cell responses to AZD1222 COVID-19 vaccine (dated by TCRdb to the early 2020s). Broadly, across the study: TCR sequencing covered some 250 trial participants: some 210 given two doses of AZD1222 and 26 given two doses of MenACWY control vaccine. Trial participants were enrolled into age subgroups of 18-55, 56-69 and 70-plus years, which contained roughly 140, 27 and 60 TCR-sequenced participants, respectively.

As encoded in the germline V gene, CDR1 is SGHDN while CDR2 is FVKESK. V has 0 bases trimmed and J has 7 bases trimmed; junction bases matching no gene number 9. Spanning cysteine to phenylalanine, the CDR3 consists of 16 amino acids. CDR3 DNA is the only sequence kept; it has 48 bases, read in frame from the first base. The full study reports these points: Reportedly, close to half of the unique spike-specific TCRs recognized epitopes lying outside the regions that are mutated in the B.1.351 and B.1.1.7 variants. Participants were mostly white British, with more females than males. The authors suggested clonal diversity may have been underestimated. Conclusions about previously exposed vaccinees are limited because only a handful of AZD1222 recipients were SARS-CoV-2 seropositive at baseline. In the small 56-69-year group, the increase in depth fell short of significance, most likely because of low power. Because no samples from the day 14 peak response were available, repertoires could be characterized only after the peak T cell response. The whole spike protein was spanned by vaccine-associated CD4 TCRs, and dominant responses were seen in regions 160-218 and 743-854. After two AZD1222 doses, both the breadth and the depth of spike-specific TCRs were significantly higher than at day 0 and than in MenACWY recipients.

Concerning this clone itself: Its antigen has not been determined. Base quality data are lacking; no much larger clone is found one base away.

In the paper's terms, the time point label means: baseline before first vaccination. The sample's treatment or condition label is to be understood as: meningococcal conjugate vaccine given as trial control. Vaccinee samples were obtained from the UK trials COV001 and COV002, which included a single-blind randomized controlled phase 2/3 trial of AZD1222 (ChAdOx1 nCoV-19) in healthy adults. For TCRbeta chain sequencing, PBMC samples from trial participants were taken at day 0 and at day 28 after the second dose. The CDR3 regions of human TCRbeta chains were analyzed by immunosequencing. In the paper's pipeline: Repertoire TCRs were checked for matches against a reference library of SARS-CoV-2-specific TCRs that had been generated using the MIRA antigen-specificity platform. Breadth was defined as the fraction of unique TCRs that were SARS-CoV-2-associated. Depth was defined as the fraction of total T cells that were SARS-CoV-2-associated. Each spike-specific TCR was assigned to its reactive spike region and to a CD4 or CD8 class using the MIRA data. Log10-transformed breadth and depth values were compared by one-way ANOVA with Sidak's multiple comparisons tests. TCRdb obtained this table from immuneACCESS and retained in-frame rearrangements with V and J assigned. These tables miss some clones; where compared with another copy, unresolved V genes account for less than half of the shortfall, and the remainder is unexplained. V and J calls plus clone size are reproduced from that table; the DNA served to infer D and trimming. The sample data list 100,000 to 150,000 clones, and roughly 85% of these were observed just once. The top ten hold 18% of the sample.

The receptor's source is an adult in good health. The sample was peripheral blood, taken on day 0 of MenACWY control vaccination. The sequence links TRBV14 to TRBJ2-1, and 7 junction bases match TRBD2. The encoded CDR3 is CASSQEGAGAMNEQFF. The nucleotides read TGTGCCAGCAGCCAAGAGGGCGCGGGAGCCATGAATGAGCAGTTCTTC.